This is a list of T cell receptor beta chains from one sample in a study of cytotoxic CD8 clonotypes in ibrutinib-treated CLL. Only in-frame clones appear in the TCRdb table, and some are missing; sequencing was by immunoSEQ multiplex PCR. The table records hundreds of thousands of clones, 70% of them present only once. Sequenced here: PBMCs, sampled after 24 months of ibrutinib treatment. Receptors originate from a human donor with chronic lymphocytic leukemia. The CDR3 runs from the conserved cysteine through the conserved F or W. The D gene is left open where the match is weak. Clone size is shown for a subset of rows, as once, few, many or a class of expanded clone.

TGTGCCAGCATGAGAGTGGTCTACGAGCAGTACTTC,CASMRVVYEQYF,TRBV27,TRBJ2-7,few,NA
TGTGCCAGCACCATGGCAGGGGGGACCCAGTACTTC,CASTMAGGTQYF,TRBV6-1,TRBJ2-5,NA,TRBD1
TGTGCCAGCTCACCGAGACAGGAGCCGAACACCGGGGAGCTGTTTTTT,CASSPRQEPNTGELFF,TRBV18,TRBJ2-2,NA,NA
TGTGCCAGCAGCTCCGGGCCTAGCGGGAGGGCCGCCTACAATGAGCAGTTCTTC,CASSSGPSGRAAYNEQFF,TRBV7-6,TRBJ2-1,NA,TRBD2
TGTGCCAGCAGTTACCCCCCTAGGGACGAGCAGTACTTC,CASSYPPRDEQYF,TRBV6-5,TRBJ2-7,NA,NA
TGCGCCAGCAGCTCGGGACAGGGAGAAAACATTCAGTACTTC,CASSSGQGENIQYF,TRBV5-1,TRBJ2-4,NA,TRBD1
TGCGCCAGCAGCCCAGGGGGTACCGGGGAGCTGTTTTTT,CASSPGGTGELFF,TRBV5-1,TRBJ2-2,NA,TRBD1
TGTGCCAGCAGCAAAGGGACAGAGGGACTAGAGATCTACAATGAGCAGTTCTTC,CASSKGTEGLEIYNEQFF,TRBV9,TRBJ2-1,few,NA
TGTGCCAGCAGTCCCCTCCAGGGGGCGGCAGATACGCAGTATTTT,CASSPLQGAADTQYF,TRBV27,TRBJ2-3,NA,TRBD1
TGTGCCAGCAGCTCCCCATGGAACACTGAAGCTTTCTTT,CASSSPWNTEAFF,TRBV6-6,TRBJ1-1,NA,NA
TGTGCCAGCAGCGTAGAAACTAGCGCGAGTTACGAGCAGTACTTC,CASSVETSASYEQYF,TRBV7-2,TRBJ2-7,few,TRBD2
TGTGCCAGCAGCTTAGATCCTAGCGGGAGCATGCAGTACTTC,CASSLDPSGSMQYF,TRBV11-2,TRBJ2-7,NA,TRBD2
TGTGCCAGTAGTGCTTGGGGGGAAGGCTACACCTTC,CASSAWGEGYTF,TRBV19,TRBJ1-2,NA,NA
TGTGCCAGCAGCTCACAGGGTCGGGGACACACTGAAGCTTTCTTT,CASSSQGRGHTEAFF,TRBV7-9,TRBJ1-1,NA,NA
TGTGCCAGCAGCATAGGTACTGTTGGCAATGAGCAGTTCTTC,CASSIGTVGNEQFF,TRBV7-2,TRBJ2-1,NA,NA
TGTGCCAGCAGTGAATTGTTTTTCCAGAACTATGGCTACACCTTC,CASSELFFQNYGYTF,TRBV6-1,TRBJ1-2,NA,NA
TGTGCCAGCAGCTTGGCGGCAGCTGATACGCAGTATTTT,CASSLAAADTQYF,TRBV5-6,TRBJ2-3,once,NA
TGTGCCAGCAGTTACGGGACAGGGTCCAAAAACATTCAGTACTTC,CASSYGTGSKNIQYF,TRBV6-5,TRBJ2-4,NA,TRBD1
TGTGCCAGCAGCTTAGAGGGCGGGAGAAGCACAGATACGCAGTATTTT,CASSLEGGRSTDTQYF,TRBV11-2,TRBJ2-3,once,TRBD2
TGCGCCAGCAGCTTAACAGGGGATGCGAACACCGGGGAGCTGTTTTTT,CASSLTGDANTGELFF,TRBV5-1,TRBJ2-2,NA,TRBD1
TGTGCCTGGAGTGTATTGGGGATCTCCTACGAGCAGTACTTC,CAWSVLGISYEQYF,TRBV30,TRBJ2-7,NA,NA
TGTGCCAGCAGCTTGGAGTCGTTCTGGACAGGGGTTCCCTACGAGCAGTACTTC,CASSLESFWTGVPYEQYF,TRBV5-6,TRBJ2-7,NA,TRBD1
TGTGCCAGCAGCTTAGTGGGTCAGCCCCAGCATTTT,CASSLVGQPQHF,TRBV7-8,TRBJ1-5,NA,NA
TGTGCCAGTAGTAAGGACGGCCACTATGGCTACACCTTC,CASSKDGHYGYTF,TRBV19,TRBJ1-2,NA,NA